Below, 30 T cell receptor beta chains from the same sample are listed, as sequenced in a study of blood T cell repertoires in COVID-19. Assay: immunoSEQ multiplex PCR; the TCRdb copy retains only in-frame clones and omits some. Among fewer than 350,000 clones listed, less than 85% were seen once. Sequencing input: PBMCs or T cells enriched from blood (not recorded which). The receptors were sampled from a woman aged 45-65 years who had recovered from COVID-19.

This chain links TRBV7-9 with TRBJ2-7, with unresolved D. V gave up 7 bases and J gave up 0 bases, with 16 bases separating them. This CDR3 region has 15 residues. CDR1 is SEHNR, CDR2 FQNEAQ, per germline (reference sequence). CDR3 nucleotides: TGTGCCAGCACCGGTGGTGGCAACAGCTCCTACGAGCAGTACTTC. It specifies CASTGGGNSSYEQYF.

The rearrangement uses TRBV19 and TRBJ2-7, with D perhaps matching TRBD2 (7 bases). Trimming cost V 5 bases and J 2 bases, with 13 bases left between them. Germline values: CDR1 LNHDA, CDR2 SQIVND (reference sequence). The CDR3 runs to 14 residues. The CDR3 spells CASSEPGGTYEQYF. The CDR3, as DNA: TGTGCCAGTAGTGAGCCGGGGGGCACCTACGAGCAGTACTTC.

The J gene is TRBJ1-1, the V gene TRBV6-6; no definite D call. The CDR3 loop spans 13 amino acids. Trimming removed 0 bases from V and 3 bases from J, with 5 bases in between. The germline CDR1 and CDR2 sequences are MNHNY and SVGAGI (reference sequence). CDR3 loop: CASSYSSDTEAFF. The CDR3, as DNA: TGTGCCAGCAGTTACTCTTCGGACACTGAAGCTTTCTTT.

This sequence joins TRBV9 and TRBJ1-1, with TRBD1 matching over 9 bases. Germline CDR1 SGDLS, CDR2 YYNGEE. There are 23 residues in the CDR3. V dropped 0 bases and J dropped 7; count of bases not matched to a gene: 31. DNA of the CDR3: TGTGCCAGCAGCGTAGGACCAAACAGGGAGATTGTGGGGACAGGGAGTATTTGGTTTGAAGCTTTCTTT. It is translated as CASSVGPNREIVGTGSIWFEAFF.

This clone was detected only once. This sequence joins TRBV5-1 and TRBJ1-4; D ambiguous. Germline V gene data show CDR1 as SGHRS and CDR2 as YFSETQ. V was clipped by 0 bases and J by 4 bases, with 7 bases between them. The CDR3 is made up of 14 amino acids. CDR3 sequence (DNA): TGCGCCAGCAGCTTGGTACACAATAATGAAAAACTGTTTTTT. This encodes CASSLVHNNEKLFF. The entire variable domain, with the rest obtained from reference TRBV5-1 and TRBJ1-4, is as follows: KAGVTQTPRYLIKTRGQQVTLSCSPISGHRSVSWYQQTPGQGLQFLFEYFSETQRNKGNFPGRFSGRQFSNSRSEMNVSTLELGDSALYLCASSLVHNNEKLFFGSGTQLSVL.

The gene calls are TRBV10-3 and TRBJ2-3; 8 positions match TRBD2. This CDR3 is 13 amino acids long. Germline-derived CDR1 and CDR2 are ENHRY and SYGVKD. Trimming removed 8 bases from V and 6 bases from J; junction bases left unmatched: 7. CDR3 DNA: TGTGCCATCGGCTCAGCGGGAGTGGATACGCAGTATTTT. Amino acid sequence: CAIGSAGVDTQYF.

This clone turned up a few times. The chain carries TRBV7-2 and TRBJ1-2; 7 bases line up with TRBD1. Germline lookup yields CDR1 SGHTA and CDR2 FQGNSA. After removal of 5 bases from V and 8 bases from J, the junction contained 17 bases not matched to a gene. This CDR3 is built from 16 residues. The DNA of the CDR3 is TGTGCCAGCAGCCAAATGGGGCAGGGGGTAACTGTGGGCTACACCTTC. Translating gives CASSQMGQGVTVGYTF. Drawing the rest from reference TRBV7-2 and TRBJ1-2, the complete variable domain is GAGVSQSPSNKVTEKGKDVELRCDPISGHTALYWYRQSLGQGLEFLIYFQGNSAPDKSGLPSDRFSAERTGGSVSTLTIQRTQQEDSAVYLCASSQMGQGVTVGYTFGSGTRLTVV.

Only a few counts were recorded for this clone. Here the CDR3 reads CASSEGGTSRYEQFF. CDR3 DNA: TGTGCCAGCAGTGAGGGCGGGACTAGTAGGTATGAGCAGTTCTTC. V is TRBV6-1 and J is TRBJ2-1, with TRBD2 matching over 8 bases. Per germline, CDR1 MNHNS and CDR2 SASEGT. The V gene end was trimmed by 3 bases and the J gene end by 8 bases; junction bases not matched to a gene: 9. The CDR3 runs to 15 residues.

The J gene is TRBJ1-4, the V gene TRBV3-1 (or the pseudogene TRBV3-2); no definite D call. V dropped 2 bases and J dropped 4 bases, with 2 bases sitting between them. This CDR3 has 12 residues. The V gene's germline CDR1 is LGHDT and CDR2 YNNKEL (reference sequence). The CDR3 DNA reads as TGTGCCAGCAGCCAACTTAATGAAAAACTGTTTTTT. This sequence encodes CASSQLNEKLFF.

The CDR3 reads CASSRNPQAGRNIQYF. CDR3 nucleotides: TGTGCCAGCAGTCGCAACCCGCAAGCGGGGAGAAACATTCAGTACTTC. J is TRBJ2-4 and V is TRBV28; 7 bases align to TRBD2. V shed 5 bases and J 6 bases; nucleotides not matched to a gene: 13. The CDR3 consists of 16 residues. Germline assignment: CDR1 MDHEN and CDR2 SYDVKM.

This chain connects TRBV23-1 to TRBJ2-1; 9 nucleotides agree with TRBD2. TRBV23-1 has ORF status, its function being uncertain. The CDR3 is made up of 17 amino acids. V trimming: 0 bases; J trimming: 9 bases; junction bases outside the gene matches: 12. The CDR3 here is CASSQSRQRGAPPEQFF. The CDR3 nucleotides read TGCGCCAGCAGTCAATCTCGTCAGCGGGGGGCTCCACCTGAGCAGTTCTTC.

The genes are TRBV27 and TRBJ2-1; 9 bases line up with TRBD2. Germline V gives CDR1 MNHEY, CDR2 SMNVEV (reference sequence). J lost 9 bases, V lost 1 base, and 4 bases had no gene match. The CDR3 contains 14 residues. The CDR3 spells CASSLFSGRGEQFF. CDR3 DNA: TGTGCCAGCAGTTTATTTAGCGGGAGAGGTGAGCAGTTCTTC.

The genes are TRBV28 and TRBJ1-2; 7 positions match TRBD1. With 8 bases clipped from V and 8 bases from J, the junction kept 5 bases outside the gene matches. Germline CDR1 and CDR2: MDHEN and SYDVKM. There are 11 residues in the CDR3. The CDR3 coding sequence is TGTGCCAGCGAGACAGGGATAGGCTACACCTTC. Encoded protein: CASETGIGYTF.

This clone was counted between two and nine times. V and J are TRBV11-2 and TRBJ1-1; the D gene is possibly TRBD1 (5 bases). This CDR3 has 18 residues. Germline CDR1 reads SGHAT; CDR2 reads FQNNGV. Trimming removed 3 bases from V and 4 bases from J, with 24 bases in between. The DNA of the CDR3 is TGTGCCAGCAGCTTGACAGTTCCAAAAGCCGGGGGGGGCACTGAAGCTTTCTTT. Translating it yields CASSLTVPKAGGGTEAFF. Together with reference TRBV11-2 and TRBJ1-1, the CDR3 gives the full variable domain: EAGVAQSPRYKIIEKRQSVAFWCNPISGHATLYWYQQILGQGPKLLIQFQNNGVVDDSQLPKDRFSAERLKGVDSTLKIQPAKLEDSAVYLCASSLTVPKAGGGTEAFFGQGTRLTVV.

The genes are TRBV30 and TRBJ1-6, with 7 positions matching TRBD1. With V trimmed by 8 bases and J by 7 bases, 8 bases remained unmatched. CDR1 and CDR2 from the germline V gene are GTSNPN and SVGIG (reference sequence). CDR3 size: 13 residues. CDR3 loop: CAGQGQENSPLHF. The CDR3 DNA reads TGTGCCGGTCAAGGACAGGAAAATTCACCCCTCCACTTT.

The rearrangement links TRBV6-2 or TRBV6-3 to TRBJ2-7; tentative D call: TRBD1 (7 bases). V gave up 4 bases and J gave up 6 bases, with 25 bases separating them. Per the germline V gene, CDR1 is MNHEY and CDR2 is SVGEGT. The CDR3 length is 17 residues. CDR3 protein: CASSSDFRGRTAGEQYF. CDR3 DNA sequence: TGTGCCAGCAGTTCGGACTTCAGGGGGAGGACTGCGGGCGAGCAGTACTTC.

The chain couples TRBV5-4 to TRBJ1-2, with D perhaps matching TRBD1 (6 bases). Between the trimmed V and J ends, which lost 5 bases and 5 bases, there was a span of 16 bases. The germline gives CDR1 SGHNT, CDR2 YYREEE (reference sequence). The CDR3 has 14 amino acids. CDR3 protein: CASSSRRGGYGYTF. Here the CDR3 DNA reads TGTGCCAGCAGTTCTCGTAGGGGGGGGTATGGCTACACCTTC.

This clone has just a few counts. The V and J genes are TRBV18 and TRBJ1-1, with TRBD1 identical over 8 bases. With V trimmed by 3 bases and J by 6 bases, 6 bases remained unmatched. The CDR3 has 14 residues. Germline CDR1 reads KGHSH; CDR2 reads LQKENI. Here the CDR3 DNA reads TGTGCCAGCTCACCTCAGGGGGCTGGTTCTGAAGCTTTCTTT. Translated: CASSPQGAGSEAFF.

For this clone: This specimen includes other DNA sequences encoding the same CDR3. The rearrangement joins TRBV7-9 to TRBJ1-2; D gene ambiguous. CDR1 SEHNR and CDR2 FQNEAQ come from the germline V gene (reference sequence). V was clipped by 5 bases and J by 0 bases, with 7 bases between them. This CDR3 is 13 amino acids long. The CDR3 spells CASSPQANYGYTF. CDR3 in DNA: TGTGCCAGCAGCCCCCAGGCTAACTATGGCTACACCTTC.

This chain uses TRBV19 with TRBJ1-3, with TRBD1 identical over 10 bases. The germline V gene encodes CDR1 LNHDA and CDR2 SQIVND (reference sequence). The V segment lost 5 bases and the J segment 4 bases; nucleotides outside the gene matches: 5. The CDR3 spans 15 residues. CDR3 sequence reads: CASSPDRGPGNTIYF. In nucleotides, the CDR3 is TGTGCCAGTAGTCCCGACAGGGGGCCCGGAAACACCATATATTTT.

This sequence joins TRBV18 and TRBJ2-1; the D gene is possibly TRBD2 (7 bases). The CDR3 extends over 16 amino acids. Between the trimmed V and J ends, which lost 4 bases and 5 bases, there was a span of 18 bases. CDR1 and CDR2 (germline): KGHSH, LQKENI. CDR3 sequence (DNA): TGTGCCAGCTCACGATCCGCCCGGGGGGCCGACAATGAGCAGTTCTTC. Protein sequence: CASSRSARGADNEQFF.

This clone occurred once. The J gene is TRBJ2-3, the V gene TRBV5-1, with 13 bases identical to TRBD2. This CDR3 is built from 17 residues. The V gene end was trimmed by 2 bases and the J gene end by 1 base; junction bases not matched to a gene: 4. Germline-derived CDR1 and CDR2 are SGHRS and YFSETQ. CDR3 residues: CASSLTGLAGGTDTQYF. The CDR3 bases are TGCGCCAGCAGCTTAACAGGACTAGCGGGGGGCACAGATACGCAGTATTTT.

Turning to this clone: Within the sample, other DNA sequences also encode this same CDR3. The chain carries TRBV7-9 and TRBJ2-7; D unclear. Trimming shortened V by 4 bases and J by 0 bases, and 10 bases separated the two germline ends. The CDR3 spans 14 residues. Germline V gene lookup returns CDR1 SEHNR and CDR2 FQNEAQ (reference sequence). The CDR3 is CASSSTTLSYEQYF. As DNA, the CDR3 is TGTGCCAGCAGCTCTACTACGCTCTCCTACGAGCAGTACTTC.

The rearrangement joins TRBV18 to TRBJ1-6; D is perhaps TRBD1 (6 bases). Trimming pared 2 bases from V and 14 bases from J, leaving 16 bases between. The germline V gene encodes CDR1 KGHSH and CDR2 LQKENI. There are 14 residues in the CDR3. As DNA, the CDR3 is TGTGCCAGCTCACCAGAGACAGGCACGACGGCCCTCCACTTT. Translation gives CASSPETGTTALHF.

The DNA for the CDR3 is TGTGCCAGTAGTTTACAGGTCCAAGAGACCCAGTACTTC. Amino acids: CASSLQVQETQYF. J is TRBJ2-5 and V is TRBV19; the D gene is possibly TRBD1 (5 bases). Per germline, CDR1 LNHDA and CDR2 SQIVND (reference sequence). The CDR3 has 13 residues. Trimming took off 5 bases at V and 1 base at J, with 8 bases between the two ends.

V gene TRBV4-1 combines with J gene TRBJ2-3; TRBD2 matches at 11 bases. CDR1 is MGHRA, CDR2 YSYEKL, per germline. Trimming cost V 3 bases and J 0 bases; bases outside gene matches: 5. This CDR3 spans 17 amino acids. CDR3 amino acids: CASSHFTSGSSTDTQYF. CDR3 in DNA: TGCGCCAGCAGCCACTTTACTAGCGGGAGTAGCACAGATACGCAGTATTTT.

The gene calls are TRBV6-2 or TRBV6-3 and TRBJ1-5, with 8 positions matching TRBD1. Germline CDR1 reads MNHEY; CDR2 reads SVGEGT. The junction had 8 bases not matched to a gene; V was cut back by 7 bases and J by 0 bases. The length of the CDR3 is 16 residues. The CDR3 sequence: CASTPPDRGSNQPQHF. The DNA for the CDR3 is TGTGCCAGCACCCCCCCCGACAGGGGTAGCAATCAGCCCCAGCATTTT.

The CDR3: CASSDTSTDRGGYGYTF. DNA for the CDR3: TGTGCCAGCAGCGACACCTCGACCGACAGGGGTGGGTATGGCTACACCTTC. The gene calls are TRBV7-9 and TRBJ1-2; 8 nucleotides agree with TRBD1. Germline CDR1 reads SEHNR; CDR2 reads FQNEAQ (reference sequence). V shed 5 bases and J 5 bases; nucleotides not matched to a gene: 16. The CDR3 sequence is 17 residues long.

This chain uses TRBV11-2 with TRBJ1-1; D is uncertain. The CDR3 is 16 residues long. Deletions cut 5 bases from V and 5 bases from J, with 21 bases between. Per the germline V gene, CDR1 is SGHAT and CDR2 is FQNNGV. As DNA, the CDR3 is TGTGCCAGCAGCCCAACCCGGTTCGGAGGTATAACTGAAGCTTTCTTT. As protein: CASSPTRFGGITEAFF.

The CDR3 nucleotides are TGTGCCAGCAGCCTCAATCCGTCTGGGGCTTATGGCTACACCTTC. Translation gives CASSLNPSGAYGYTF. The chain uses TRBV7-6 and TRBJ1-2; D perhaps matches TRBD1 (5 bases). With 5 bases removed from V and 5 bases from J, the gap between germline ends came to 18 bases. The CDR3 is 15 residues long. The germline V gene encodes CDR1 SGHVS and CDR2 FNYEAQ.